The sequence of this T cell receptor beta chain was determined in a study of long-term antiretroviral therapy in people with HIV. General study points: Records did not include ART adherence, viral resistance or therapy changes. Older ART regimens were possibly in use when the blood was collected between about 2004 and 2018.

Participants who had HIV were, without exception, treated in the United States. From germline, CDR1 is SGHRS and CDR2 YFSETQ. CDR3 size: 17 residues. The germline V and J ends were trimmed by 0 bases and 0 bases, with 15 bases remaining between them. With regard to this clone: Its antigen is unidentified.

Survey-level immunoSEQ v3.0 assays were run. The protocol was immunoSEQ multiplex PCR, while the TCRdb copy is restricted to in-frame clones and leaves out a portion. Of around 12,000 clones detected, about 74% appear once; the ten largest clones hold around 21%. This sequence originates from a woman aged 40 to 49 with HIV. Sequenced here: unsorted PBMCs, sampled 0.5 years before starting antiretroviral therapy. The chain has TRBV5-1 and TRBJ1-1, with D perhaps matching TRBD1 (6 bases). CDR3 DNA: TGCGCCAGCAGCTTGGAGGGGGGGCGACGTTTGAACACTGAAGCTTTCTTT. This codes for CASSLEGGRRLNTEAFF. Full variable domain (outside the CDR3, taken from reference TRBV5-1 and TRBJ1-1): KAGVTQTPRYLIKTRGQQVTLSCSPISGHRSVSWYQQTPGQGLQFLFEYFSETQRNKGNFPGRFSGRQFSNSRSEMNVSTLELGDSALYLCASSLEGGRRLNTEAFFGQGTRLTVV.